Included here is one T cell receptor (beta chain) sequence, with context. Its antigen is currently unknown. TCR sequencing used cDNA made by reverse transcription of extracted RNA. Repertoires were generated with immunoSEQ multiplex PCR, while TCRdb's copy carries only in-frame clones and drops some. The sample gives 180,000 or so clones, about half of which show up once; over 9% is in the top ten. Trimming removed 1 base at V and 0 bases at J, with 13 bases between. From germline, CDR1 is GTSNPN and CDR2 SVGIG (reference sequence). This CDR3 is 15 amino acids long. This specimen comes from a study of CD8+ T cells in alopecia areata. Study results and caveats: It was lesional scalp, especially alopecia totalis/universalis, that showed higher clonality than normal scalp.

Treatment defined: oral pan-JAK inhibitor, 5-10 mg twice daily. The chain recombines TRBV30 with TRBJ2-7; weak D call: TRBD1 (5 bases). This receptor was identified in a human donor with alopecia areata. The material sequenced was CD8+ T cells sorted from blood, taken at roughly week 53, from a patient treated with tofacitinib. The CDR3 region is CAWSEDGHNSYEQYF. The CDR3, as DNA: TGTGCCTGGAGTGAGGACGGACATAACTCCTACGAGCAGTACTTC.